This entry lists 11 T cell receptor beta chains sequenced from one sample in a study of cytomegalovirus exposure and HLA in healthy donors. Primers: 60 Vbeta forward and 13 Jbeta reverse. Only in-frame clones appear in the TCRdb table, and some are missing; sequencing was by immunoSEQ multiplex PCR. Of roughly 160,000 clones listed, approximately 79% are singletons. Material: PBMCs. The receptors were sampled from a man aged 40-55 years in good health and CMV-seronegative.

This clone turned up a few times. The CDR3 region is CAWRSGGLYEQYF. The CDR3 DNA follows: TGTGCCTGGAGGTCAGGGGGCCTCTACGAGCAGTACTTC. The chain joins TRBV30 to TRBJ2-7, with 8 bases identical to TRBD1. CDR1 GTSNPN and CDR2 SVGIG come from the germline V gene (reference sequence). This CDR3 region has 13 residues. Germline trimming cut 3 bases from V and 3 bases from J; bases unmatched to any gene: 4.

There are a few counts of this clone. The rearrangement joins TRBV4-1 to TRBJ2-5; possible D gene TRBD2, 5 bases. Looked up from germline, CDR1 is MGHRA and CDR2 is YSYEKL. The V end lost 7 bases, the J end lost 2 bases, and 11 bases lay between the germline ends. This CDR3 contains 13 residues. As DNA, the CDR3 is TGCGCCAGCAATATTCCGGGGCAAGAGACCCAGTACTTC. Its protein is CASNIPGQETQYF.

The gene calls are TRBV15 and TRBJ1-1; 7 nucleotides match TRBD1. Germline CDR1 reads LNHNV; CDR2 reads YYDKDF (reference sequence). This CDR3 spans 10 amino acids. V gave up 11 bases and J gave up 10 bases; unmatched junction bases: 7. Here the CDR3 reads CAPGDRRAFF. The CDR3 region has the DNA TGTGCCCCGGGGGACAGAAGAGCTTTCTTT.

The chain joins TRBV4-3 to TRBJ2-7, with 8 bases fitting TRBD2. V was clipped by 1 base and J by 2 bases; unmatched bases: 4. The germline V gene has CDR1 LGHNA and CDR2 YSLEER. The CDR3 totals 15 residues. CDR3: CASSQGRGATYEQYF. In nucleotides, the CDR3 is TGCGCCAGCAGCCAAGGGCGGGGGGCGACCTACGAGCAGTACTTC.

The chain joins TRBV6-7 to TRBJ2-5; 7 bases are a match to TRBD2. TRBV6-7 is recorded as an ORF, its role being uncertain. V trimming: 6 bases; J trimming: 2 bases; junction bases outside the gene matches: 6. This CDR3 comprises 14 residues. The CDR3 reads CASREKRDQETQYF. The CDR3, as DNA: TGTGCCAGCAGGGAGAAGCGGGATCAAGAGACCCAGTACTTC.

The CDR3 bases are TGTGCCAGCAGTTTACGGGAGGGGGAAAAACTGTTTTTT. Protein: CASSLREGEKLFF. The chain is built from TRBV27 and TRBJ1-4; possible D gene TRBD1, 5 bases. V was clipped by 2 bases and J by 8 bases, with 9 bases between them. Per the germline V gene, CDR1 is MNHEY and CDR2 is SMNVEV (reference sequence). This CDR3 has 13 amino acids.

The genes are TRBV19 and TRBJ2-5; TRBD2 matches at 8 bases. The CDR3 loop spans 15 amino acids. Germline V gene lookup returns CDR1 LNHDA and CDR2 SQIVND (reference sequence). V lost 9 bases to trimming and J lost 4 bases; unmatched junction nucleotides: 13. This chain's CDR3 is CASQTQRGRAETQYF. The CDR3 coding sequence is TGTGCCAGCCAGACACAGCGGGGGCGGGCAGAGACCCAGTACTTC.

This clone was seen once. The chain uses TRBV4-1 and TRBJ1-6; no reliable D call. Trimming stripped 0 bases from V and 0 bases from J, with 12 bases between. The germline V gene has CDR1 MGHRA and CDR2 YSYEKL. The CDR3 loop spans 18 amino acids. CDR3 amino acids: CASSQDFPGSSYNSPLHF. The CDR3 DNA follows: TGCGCCAGCAGCCAAGATTTTCCGGGGAGCTCCTATAATTCACCCCTCCACTTT.

This rearrangement joins TRBV5-6 to TRBJ1-6, with D perhaps TRBD1 (5 bases). Germline CDR1 is SGHDT and CDR2 is YYEEEE. The CDR3 totals 19 residues. The germline V and J ends were trimmed by 3 bases and 2 bases, with 21 bases remaining between them. CDR3 sequence: CASSSELGSGRTYNSPLHF. The DNA of the CDR3 is TGTGCCAGCAGCTCCGAGCTTGGCTCAGGGAGGACCTATAATTCACCCCTCCACTTT. Complete variable domain (other parts from reference TRBV5-6 and TRBJ1-6): DAGVTQSPTHLIKTRGQQVTLRCSPKSGHDTVSWYQQALGQGPQFIFQYYEEEERQRGNFPDRFSGHQFPNYSSELNVNALLLGDSALYLCASSSELGSGRTYNSPLHFGNGTRLTVT.

This chain joins TRBV21-1 and TRBJ1-2; the table names TRBD1, a call not compared with the DNA. TRBV21-1 is marked as a pseudogene. The CDR3 is 15 amino acids. CDR3 bases: TGTGCCAGCACTTTATCGGGACAGTCGTCGGATGGCTACACCTTC. It encodes CASTLSGQSSDGYTF.

About this clone: One end of the junction is discordant with germline, which a read error may explain. V gene TRBV9 combines with J gene TRBJ1-2; D gene ambiguous. The CDR3 extends over 16 amino acids. The germline V gene encodes CDR1 SGDLS and CDR2 YYNGEE. The CDR3 DNA reads TGTGCCAGCAGTCCAGCTTCGACCGCCTGGAACTATGGTTACACCTTC. This translates into CASSPASTAWNYGYTF.